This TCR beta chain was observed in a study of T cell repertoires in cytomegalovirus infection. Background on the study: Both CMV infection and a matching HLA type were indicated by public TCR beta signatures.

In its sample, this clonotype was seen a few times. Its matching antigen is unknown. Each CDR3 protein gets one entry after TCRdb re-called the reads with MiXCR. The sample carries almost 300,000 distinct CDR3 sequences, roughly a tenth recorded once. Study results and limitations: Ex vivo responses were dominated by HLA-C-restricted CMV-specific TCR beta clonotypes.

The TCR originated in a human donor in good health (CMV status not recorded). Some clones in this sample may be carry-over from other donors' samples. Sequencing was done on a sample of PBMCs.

The CDR3, as DNA: TGTGCCAGTAGTATAGATAGCGGGGACTACAATGAGCAGTTCTTC. Encoded protein: CASSIDSGDYNEQFF. The chain combines TRBV19 with TRBJ2-1; 8 nucleotides agree with TRBD2. CDR1 LNHDA and CDR2 SQIVND come from the germline V gene (reference sequence). The trim removed 0 bases at V and 3 bases at J, leaving 1 base unmatched. The CDR3 extends over 15 amino acids.